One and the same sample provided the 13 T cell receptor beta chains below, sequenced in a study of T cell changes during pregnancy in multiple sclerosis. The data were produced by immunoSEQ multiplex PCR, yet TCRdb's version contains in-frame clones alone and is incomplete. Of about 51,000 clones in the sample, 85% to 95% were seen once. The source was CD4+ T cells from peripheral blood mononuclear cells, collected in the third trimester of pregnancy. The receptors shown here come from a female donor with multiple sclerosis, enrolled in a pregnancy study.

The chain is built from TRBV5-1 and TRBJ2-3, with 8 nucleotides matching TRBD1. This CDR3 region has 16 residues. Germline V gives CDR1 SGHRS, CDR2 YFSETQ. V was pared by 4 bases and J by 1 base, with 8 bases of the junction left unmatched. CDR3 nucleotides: TGCGCCAGCAGCCCGACGCCGGGACAGGGCACAGATACGCAGTATTTT. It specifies CASSPTPGQGTDTQYF. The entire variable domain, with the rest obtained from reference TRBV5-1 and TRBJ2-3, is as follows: KAGVTQTPRYLIKTRGQQVTLSCSPISGHRSVSWYQQTPGQGLQFLFEYFSETQRNKGNFPGRFSGRQFSNSRSEMNVSTLELGDSALYLCASSPTPGQGTDTQYFGPGTRLTVL.

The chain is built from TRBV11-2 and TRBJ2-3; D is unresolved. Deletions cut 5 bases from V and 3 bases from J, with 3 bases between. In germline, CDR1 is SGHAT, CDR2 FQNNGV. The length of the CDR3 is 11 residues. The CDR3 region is CASSQTDTQYF. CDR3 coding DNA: TGTGCCAGCAGCCAAACAGATACGCAGTATTTT.

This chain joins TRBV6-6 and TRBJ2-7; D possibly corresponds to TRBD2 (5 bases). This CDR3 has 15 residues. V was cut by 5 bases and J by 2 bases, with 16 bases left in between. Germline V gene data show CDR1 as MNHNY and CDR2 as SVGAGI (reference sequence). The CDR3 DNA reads TGTGCCAGCAGTACCGCCAGCGGTTCCGCCTACGAGCAGTACTTC. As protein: CASSTASGSAYEQYF.

This CDR3 is CASRPGHTYEQYF. In nucleotides, the CDR3 is TGTGCCAGCAGGCCCGGACACACCTACGAGCAGTACTTC. The chain links TRBV28 to TRBJ2-7, with a weak D call TRBD1 (5 bases). This CDR3 contains 13 residues. CDR1 and CDR2 from the germline V gene are MDHEN and SYDVKM. Trimming took off 6 bases at V and 2 bases at J, with 11 bases between the two ends.

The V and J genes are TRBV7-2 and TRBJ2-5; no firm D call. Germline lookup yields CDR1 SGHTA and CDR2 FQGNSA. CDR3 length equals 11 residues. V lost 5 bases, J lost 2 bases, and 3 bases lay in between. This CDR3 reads CASSLQETQYF. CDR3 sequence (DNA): TGTGCCAGCAGCCTGCAAGAGACCCAGTACTTC.

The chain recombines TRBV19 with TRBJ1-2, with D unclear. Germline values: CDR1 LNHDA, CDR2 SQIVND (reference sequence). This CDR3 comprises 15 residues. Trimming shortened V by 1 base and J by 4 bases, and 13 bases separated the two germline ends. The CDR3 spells CASSIAPPGSYGYTF. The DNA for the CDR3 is TGTGCCAGTAGTATAGCCCCCCCCGGGTCCTATGGCTACACCTTC. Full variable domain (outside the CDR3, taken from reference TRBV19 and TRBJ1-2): DGGITQSPKYLFRKEGQNVTLSCEQNLNHDAMYWYRQDPGQGLRLIYYSQIVNDFQKGDIAEGYSVSREKKESFPLTVTSAQKNPTAFYLCASSIAPPGSYGYTFGSGTRLTVV.

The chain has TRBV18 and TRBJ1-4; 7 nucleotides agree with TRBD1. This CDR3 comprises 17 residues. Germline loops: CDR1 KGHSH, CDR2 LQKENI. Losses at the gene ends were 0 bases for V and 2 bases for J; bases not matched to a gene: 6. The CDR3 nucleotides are TGTGCCAGCTCACCACCGACAGGACAGGATACTAATGAAAAACTGTTTTTT. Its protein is CASSPPTGQDTNEKLFF.

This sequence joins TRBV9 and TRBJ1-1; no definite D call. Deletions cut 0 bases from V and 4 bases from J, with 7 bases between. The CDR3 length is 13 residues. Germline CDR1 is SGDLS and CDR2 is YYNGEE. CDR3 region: CASSVGAGTEAFF. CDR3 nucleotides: TGTGCCAGCAGCGTAGGGGCGGGCACTGAAGCTTTCTTT.

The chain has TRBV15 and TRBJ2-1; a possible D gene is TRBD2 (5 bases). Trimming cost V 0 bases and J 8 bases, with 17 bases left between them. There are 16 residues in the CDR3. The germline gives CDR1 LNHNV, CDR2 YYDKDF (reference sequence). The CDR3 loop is CATSRDIGYSGDEQFF. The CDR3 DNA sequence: TGTGCCACCAGCAGAGATATAGGGTACTCCGGGGATGAGCAGTTCTTC.

This chain's CDR3 is CAIRRLAENTGELFF. The CDR3 DNA sequence: TGTGCCATTAGAAGACTAGCCGAGAACACCGGGGAGCTGTTTTTT. This sequence joins TRBV10-3 and TRBJ2-2; TRBD2 agrees at 7 bases. The CDR3 loop spans 15 amino acids. V shed 9 bases, J shed 1 base, and the junction held 8 bases outside the gene matches. Germline CDR1 ENHRY, CDR2 SYGVKD.

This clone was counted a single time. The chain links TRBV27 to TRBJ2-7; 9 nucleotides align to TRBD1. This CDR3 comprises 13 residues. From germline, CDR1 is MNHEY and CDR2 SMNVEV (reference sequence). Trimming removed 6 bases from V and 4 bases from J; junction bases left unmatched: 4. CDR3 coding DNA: TGTGCCAGCAGGGGACAGGGTCGGTACGAGCAGTACTTC. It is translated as CASRGQGRYEQYF.

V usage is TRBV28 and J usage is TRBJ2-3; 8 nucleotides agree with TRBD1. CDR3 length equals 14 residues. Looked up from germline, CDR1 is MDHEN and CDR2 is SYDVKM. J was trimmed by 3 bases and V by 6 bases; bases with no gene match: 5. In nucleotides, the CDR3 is TGTGCCAGCAGGGGACAGGTGATAACAGATACGCAGTATTTT. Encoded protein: CASRGQVITDTQYF. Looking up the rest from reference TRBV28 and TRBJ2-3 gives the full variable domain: DVKVTQSSRYLVKRTGEKVFLECVQDMDHENMFWYRQDPGLGLRLIYFSYDVKMKEKGDIPEGYSVSREKKERFSLILESASTNQTSMYLCASRGQVITDTQYFGPGTRLTVL.

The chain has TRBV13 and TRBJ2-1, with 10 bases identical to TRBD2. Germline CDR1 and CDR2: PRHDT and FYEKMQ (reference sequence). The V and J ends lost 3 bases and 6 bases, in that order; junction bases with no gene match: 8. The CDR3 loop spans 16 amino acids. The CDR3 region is CASSFRTSGITNEQFF. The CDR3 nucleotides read TGTGCCAGCAGCTTTCGGACTAGCGGTATAACCAATGAGCAGTTCTTC.